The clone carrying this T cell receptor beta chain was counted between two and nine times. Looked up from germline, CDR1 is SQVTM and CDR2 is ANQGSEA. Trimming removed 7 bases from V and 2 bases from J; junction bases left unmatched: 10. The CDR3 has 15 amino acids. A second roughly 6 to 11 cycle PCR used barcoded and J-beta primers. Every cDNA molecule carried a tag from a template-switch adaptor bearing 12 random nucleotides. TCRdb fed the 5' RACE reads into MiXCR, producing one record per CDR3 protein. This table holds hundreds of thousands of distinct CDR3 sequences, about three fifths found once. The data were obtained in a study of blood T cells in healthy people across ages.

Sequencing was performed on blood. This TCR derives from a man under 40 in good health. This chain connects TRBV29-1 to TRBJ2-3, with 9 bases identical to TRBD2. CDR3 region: CSALYAGGFTDTQYF. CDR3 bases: TGCAGCGCCTTGTATGCGGGAGGGTTCACAGATACGCAGTATTTT.